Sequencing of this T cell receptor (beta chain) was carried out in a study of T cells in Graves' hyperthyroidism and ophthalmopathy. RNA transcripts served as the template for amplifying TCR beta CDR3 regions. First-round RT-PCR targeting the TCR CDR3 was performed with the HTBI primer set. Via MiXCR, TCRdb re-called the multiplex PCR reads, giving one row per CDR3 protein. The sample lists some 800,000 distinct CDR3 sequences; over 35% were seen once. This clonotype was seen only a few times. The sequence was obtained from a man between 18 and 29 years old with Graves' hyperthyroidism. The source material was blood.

The CDR3 loop reads CASSYSRGNTIYF. CDR3 nucleotide sequence: TGTGCCAGCAGTTACTCGAGAGGAAACACCATATATTTT. The chain has TRBV6-5 and TRBJ1-3; D remains unclear. Germline V gives CDR1 MNHEY, CDR2 SVGAGI. This CDR3 is 13 amino acids long. V was trimmed by 0 bases and J by 4 bases, leaving 4 bases between them.